The clone carrying this T cell receptor (beta chain) was seen at least ten times. Its cognate antigen is unknown. The data were taken from a study of spatial heterogeneity in lung cancer. Whole-study context: Alpha-chain sequences were detected in numbers that were consistently lower than beta-chain sequences. Study-level points and caveats: At resection, ubiquitous expanded tumor TCRs appeared in blood more than at follow-up.

Time point in this sample: sample taken at primary tumor resection. The donors, roughly 70 patients with untreated early-stage non-small cell lung cancer, provided the samples. The authors sequenced whole RNA from tumor, nontumor lung or frozen PBMC without sorting. The CDR3 consists of 14 residues. Germline V gene lookup returns CDR1 MNHEY and CDR2 SMNVEV (reference sequence). Trimming stripped 0 bases from V and 0 bases from J, with 5 bases between. TCRdb itself ran the 5' RACE reads through MiXCR, one entry per CDR3 protein. The profile covers 60,000 or so distinct CDR3 sequences, with under 7.5% appearing a single time and 14% to 15% taken by the ten largest.

The sequence derives from a female donor with early-stage non-small cell lung cancer. The chain is built from TRBV27 and TRBJ1-2; D not resolved. Sequences were derived from PBMCs, sampled at surgery. In DNA, the CDR3 is TGTGCCAGCAGTTTATCCGGGCCTAACTATGGCTACACCTTC. Translation: CASSLSGPNYGYTF.